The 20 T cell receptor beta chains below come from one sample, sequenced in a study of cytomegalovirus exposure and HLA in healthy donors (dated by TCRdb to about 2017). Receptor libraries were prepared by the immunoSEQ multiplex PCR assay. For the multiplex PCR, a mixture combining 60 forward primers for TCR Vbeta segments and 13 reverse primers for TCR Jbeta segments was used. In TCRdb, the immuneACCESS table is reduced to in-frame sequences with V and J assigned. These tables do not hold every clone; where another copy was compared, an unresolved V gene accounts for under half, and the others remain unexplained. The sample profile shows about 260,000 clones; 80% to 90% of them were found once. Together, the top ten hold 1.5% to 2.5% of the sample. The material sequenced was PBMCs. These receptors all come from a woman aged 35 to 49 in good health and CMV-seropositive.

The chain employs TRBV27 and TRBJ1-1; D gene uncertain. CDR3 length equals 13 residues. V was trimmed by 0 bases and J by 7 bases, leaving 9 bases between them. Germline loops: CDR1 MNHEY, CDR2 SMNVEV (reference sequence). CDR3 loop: CASSLSGPYEAFF. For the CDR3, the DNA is TGTGCCAGCAGTTTATCGGGCCCGTATGAAGCTTTCTTT.

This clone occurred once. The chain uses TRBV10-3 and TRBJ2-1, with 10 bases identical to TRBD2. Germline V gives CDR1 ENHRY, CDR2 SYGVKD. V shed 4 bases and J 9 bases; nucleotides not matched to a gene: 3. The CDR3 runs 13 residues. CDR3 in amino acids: CAISGLAGVEQFF. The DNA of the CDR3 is TGTGCCATCAGTGGTCTAGCGGGAGTTGAGCAGTTCTTC.

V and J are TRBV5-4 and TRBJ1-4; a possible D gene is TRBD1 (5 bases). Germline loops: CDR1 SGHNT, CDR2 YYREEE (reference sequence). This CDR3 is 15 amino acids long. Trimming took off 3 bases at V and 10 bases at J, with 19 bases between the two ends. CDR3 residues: CASSSQAGQIGKLFF. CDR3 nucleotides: TGTGCCAGCAGCTCTCAGGCAGGGCAGATAGGAAAACTGTTTTTT.

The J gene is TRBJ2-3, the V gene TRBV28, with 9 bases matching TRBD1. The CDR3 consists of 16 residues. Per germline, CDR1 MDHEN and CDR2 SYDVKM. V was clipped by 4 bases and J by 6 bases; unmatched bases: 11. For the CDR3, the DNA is TGTGCCAGCAGTTCCTCGTGGACAGGGGATGGCGATACGCAGTATTTT. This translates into CASSSSWTGDGDTQYF.

For the CDR3, the DNA is TGTGCCAGCAGCTTGGGACAAGGATGGAGGCAGCCCCAGCATTTT. Protein product: CASSLGQGWRQPQHF. The chain has TRBV2 and TRBJ1-5; tentatively, D is TRBD1 (6 bases). Trimming cost V 6 bases and J 7 bases, with 19 bases left between them. The CDR3 loop spans 15 amino acids. Germline V gene lookup returns CDR1 SNHLY and CDR2 FYNNEI.

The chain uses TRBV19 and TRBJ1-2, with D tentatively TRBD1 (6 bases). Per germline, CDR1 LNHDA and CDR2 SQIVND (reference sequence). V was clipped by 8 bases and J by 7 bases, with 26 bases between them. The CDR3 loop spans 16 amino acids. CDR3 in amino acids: CASANRERLLSGGYTF. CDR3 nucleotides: TGTGCCAGTGCGAACAGGGAGCGGTTGTTGTCGGGTGGCTACACCTTC.

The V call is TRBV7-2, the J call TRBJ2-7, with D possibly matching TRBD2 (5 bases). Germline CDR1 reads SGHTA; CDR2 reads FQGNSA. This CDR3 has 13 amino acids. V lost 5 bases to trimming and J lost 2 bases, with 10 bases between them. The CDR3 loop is CASSPTRTYEQYF. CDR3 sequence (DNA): TGTGCCAGCAGCCCTACTAGAACCTACGAGCAGTACTTC.

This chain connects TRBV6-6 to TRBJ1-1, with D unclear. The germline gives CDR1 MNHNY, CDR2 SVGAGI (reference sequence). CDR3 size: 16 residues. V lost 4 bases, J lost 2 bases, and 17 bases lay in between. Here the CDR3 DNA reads TGTGCCAGCAGTTCCAAGTCAATAACAGTAAACACTGAAGCTTTCTTT. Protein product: CASSSKSITVNTEAFF.

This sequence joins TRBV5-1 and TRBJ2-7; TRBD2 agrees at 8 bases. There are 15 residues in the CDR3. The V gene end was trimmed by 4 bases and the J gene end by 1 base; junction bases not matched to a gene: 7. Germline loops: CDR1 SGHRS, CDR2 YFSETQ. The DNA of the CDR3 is TGCGCCAGCAGCACTGGGACTAGTCCTTCCTACGAGCAGTACTTC. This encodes CASSTGTSPSYEQYF.

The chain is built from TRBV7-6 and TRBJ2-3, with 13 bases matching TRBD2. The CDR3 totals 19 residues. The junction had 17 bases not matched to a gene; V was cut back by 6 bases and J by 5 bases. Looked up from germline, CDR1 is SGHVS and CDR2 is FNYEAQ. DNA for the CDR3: TGTGCCAGCAGAACAGACGGGGGGACTAGCGGGGAGCGTAAAGATACGCAGTATTTT. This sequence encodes CASRTDGGTSGERKDTQYF.

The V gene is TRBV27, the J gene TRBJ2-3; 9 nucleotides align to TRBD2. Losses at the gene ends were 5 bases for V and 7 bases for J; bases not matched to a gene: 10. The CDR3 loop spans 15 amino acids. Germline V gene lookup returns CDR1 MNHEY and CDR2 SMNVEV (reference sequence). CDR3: CASSLLAGARNTQYF. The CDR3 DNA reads TGTGCCAGCAGTCTCTTAGCGGGAGCGAGGAATACGCAGTATTTT.

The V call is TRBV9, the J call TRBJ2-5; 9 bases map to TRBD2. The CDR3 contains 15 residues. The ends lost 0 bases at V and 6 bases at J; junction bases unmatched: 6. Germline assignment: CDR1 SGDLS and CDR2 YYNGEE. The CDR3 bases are TGTGCCAGCAGCGTAGTTTCAGCGGGAGGCCAGACCCAGTACTTC. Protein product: CASSVVSAGGQTQYF.

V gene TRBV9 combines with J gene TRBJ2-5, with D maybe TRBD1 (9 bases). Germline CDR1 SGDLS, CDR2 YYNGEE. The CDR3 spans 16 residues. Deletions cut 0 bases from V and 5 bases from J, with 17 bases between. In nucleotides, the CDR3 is TGTGCCAGCAGCGTAGGGGGACAGGGCGGGGGGGAGACCCAGTACTTC. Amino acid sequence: CASSVGGQGGGETQYF.

The CDR3 bases are TGTGCCAGCAGTTTGGTAGGGCTAGCGGGAAGGTTGTTGGCAGATACGCAGTATTTT. Residues: CASSLVGLAGRLLADTQYF. The chain couples TRBV27 to TRBJ2-3; 9 bases are shared with TRBD2. V gave up 3 bases and J gave up 4 bases; unmatched junction bases: 17. In germline, CDR1 is MNHEY, CDR2 SMNVEV (reference sequence). CDR3 length: 19 amino acids.

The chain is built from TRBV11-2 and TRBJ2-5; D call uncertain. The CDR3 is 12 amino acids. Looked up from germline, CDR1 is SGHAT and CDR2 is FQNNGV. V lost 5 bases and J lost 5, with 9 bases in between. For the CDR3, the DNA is TGTGCCAGCAGCCCCTACGTGGAGACCCAGTACTTC. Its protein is CASSPYVETQYF.

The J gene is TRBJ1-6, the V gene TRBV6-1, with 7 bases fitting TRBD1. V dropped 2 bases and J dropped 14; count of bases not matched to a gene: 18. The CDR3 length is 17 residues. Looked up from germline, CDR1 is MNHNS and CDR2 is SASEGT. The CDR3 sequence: CASSEILDRVGTRALHF. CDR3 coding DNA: TGTGCCAGCAGTGAAATCCTCGACAGGGTGGGAACCAGGGCCCTCCACTTT.

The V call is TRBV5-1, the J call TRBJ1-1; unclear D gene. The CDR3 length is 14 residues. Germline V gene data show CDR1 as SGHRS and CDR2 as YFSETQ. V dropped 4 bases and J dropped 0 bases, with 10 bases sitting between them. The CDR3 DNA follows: TGCGCCAGCAGCAAACAGACCATGAACACTGAAGCTTTCTTT. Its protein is CASSKQTMNTEAFF.

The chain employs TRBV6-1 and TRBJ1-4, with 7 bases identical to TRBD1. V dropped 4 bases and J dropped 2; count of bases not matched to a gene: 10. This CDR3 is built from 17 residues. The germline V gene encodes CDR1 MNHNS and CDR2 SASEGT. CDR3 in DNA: TGTGCCAGCAGTGCCGGACAGGCCAAATTTACTAATGAAAAACTGTTTTTT. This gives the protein CASSAGQAKFTNEKLFF.

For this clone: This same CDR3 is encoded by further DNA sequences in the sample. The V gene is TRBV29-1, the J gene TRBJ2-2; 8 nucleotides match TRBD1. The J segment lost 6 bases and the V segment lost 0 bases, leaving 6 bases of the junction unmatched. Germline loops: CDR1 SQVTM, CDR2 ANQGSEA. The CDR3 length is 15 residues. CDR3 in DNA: TGCAGCGTTGAAGATCGGGGCAGGGGGCCCGGGGAGCTGTTTTTT. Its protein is CSVEDRGRGPGELFF.

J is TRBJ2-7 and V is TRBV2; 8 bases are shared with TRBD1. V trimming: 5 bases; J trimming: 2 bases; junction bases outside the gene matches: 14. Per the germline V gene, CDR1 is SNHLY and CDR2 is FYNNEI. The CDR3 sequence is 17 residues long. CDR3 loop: CASSPQGAGFRPYEQYF. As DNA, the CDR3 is TGTGCCAGCAGTCCTCAGGGGGCAGGGTTCCGGCCCTACGAGCAGTACTTC.